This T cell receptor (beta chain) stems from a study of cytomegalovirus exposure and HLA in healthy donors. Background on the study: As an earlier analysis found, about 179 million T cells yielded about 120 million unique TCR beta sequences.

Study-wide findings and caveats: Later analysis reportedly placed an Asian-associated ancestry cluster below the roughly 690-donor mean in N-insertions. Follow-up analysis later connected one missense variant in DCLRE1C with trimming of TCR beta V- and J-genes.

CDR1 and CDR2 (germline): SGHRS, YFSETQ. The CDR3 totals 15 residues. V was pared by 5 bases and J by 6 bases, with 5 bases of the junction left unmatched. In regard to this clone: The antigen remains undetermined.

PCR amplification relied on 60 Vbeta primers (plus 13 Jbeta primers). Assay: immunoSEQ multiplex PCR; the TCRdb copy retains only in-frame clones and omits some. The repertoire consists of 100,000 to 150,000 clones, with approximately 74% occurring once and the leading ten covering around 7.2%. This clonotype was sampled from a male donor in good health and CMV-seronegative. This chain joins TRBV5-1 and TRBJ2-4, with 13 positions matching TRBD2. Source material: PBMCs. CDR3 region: CASRTTSGGGNIQYF. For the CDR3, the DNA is TGCGCCAGCAGAACCACTAGCGGGGGGGGAAACATTCAGTACTTC.